The next 18 T cell receptor beta chains were all read from a single sample in a study of response to subunit inactivated influenza vaccine. One entry per CDR3 protein results from TCRdb running MiXCR on the RT-PCR reads. The table includes under 200,000 distinct CDR3 sequences, approximately 12% detected once. These same data were also listed under a study on T cells expressing NK-cell markers. That paper notes: UMI-tagged 5'RACE template switching yielded the TCR beta cDNA.

Sequencing was performed on CD8+ T cells sorted from PBMCs, taken approximately 12 days after vaccination. These receptor sequences come from a man aged 50 or older who received an inactivated influenza vaccine.

The chain links TRBV10-3 to TRBJ2-5; TRBD2 might be the D (6 bases). In germline, CDR1 is ENHRY, CDR2 SYGVKD. The ends were cut back, 5 bases at V and 2 bases at J, with 18 bases in the middle. CDR3 size: 16 residues. This CDR3 reads CAISPGSKRGQETQYF. CDR3 nucleotides: TGTGCCATCAGTCCCGGGAGCAAGCGAGGGCAAGAGACCCAGTACTTC.

This clonotype has only a few counts. The chain couples TRBV7-9 to TRBJ2-3; D gene unclear. V was cut by 0 bases and J by 5 bases, with 3 bases left in between. Germline V CDR1 and CDR2: SEHNR, FQNEAQ (reference sequence). CDR3 length: 12 amino acids. CDR3 DNA sequence: TGTGCCAGCAGCTTAGCGCAAGATACGCAGTATTTT. Residues: CASSLAQDTQYF.

V gene TRBV3-1 combines with J gene TRBJ2-2; D may be TRBD1 (5 bases). V lost 0 bases and J lost 7, with 9 bases in between. In germline, CDR1 is LGHDT, CDR2 YNNKEL (reference sequence). This CDR3 is 14 amino acids long. The CDR3 DNA sequence: TGTGCCAGCAGCCAAGACGCAGGGATCGGGGAGCTGTTTTTT. As protein: CASSQDAGIGELFF.

A few counts support this clonotype. The chain carries TRBV29-1 and TRBJ1-1, with TRBD1 as a possible D gene (5 bases). CDR1 is SQVTM, CDR2 ANQGSEA, per germline. This CDR3 contains 10 residues. The CDR3 loop reads CIQGNTEAFF. The CDR3 DNA reads TGCATCCAGGGAAACACTGAAGCTTTCTTT.

This clonotype was seen only a few times. This chain uses TRBV7-9 with TRBJ2-7; 12 nucleotides agree with TRBD2. The germline gives CDR1 SEHNR, CDR2 FQNEAQ (reference sequence). The V segment lost 6 bases and the J segment 2 bases; nucleotides outside the gene matches: 8. This CDR3 region has 16 residues. The CDR3 nucleotides are TGTGCCAGCAGTTCTTCCAGGACTAGCGGGACCTACGAGCAGTACTTC. It specifies CASSSSRTSGTYEQYF.

Many counts were recorded for this clonotype. The chain combines TRBV7-9 with TRBJ2-7, with a weak D call TRBD1 (7 bases). V was cut by 1 base and J by 3 bases, with 13 bases left in between. Per the germline V gene, CDR1 is SEHNR and CDR2 is FQNEAQ (reference sequence). The CDR3 contains 15 residues. The CDR3 DNA sequence: TGTGCCAGCAGCTTAGTGGGCAGGGGGGACTACGAGCAGTACTTC. This translates into CASSLVGRGDYEQYF.

By frequency in the sample, this clonotype is medium-sized. The chain employs TRBV4-2 and TRBJ2-5; 10 nucleotides line up with TRBD2. The CDR3 is 16 amino acids. The junction had 9 bases not matched to a gene; V was cut back by 3 bases and J by 5 bases. Germline CDR1 and CDR2: LGHNA and YNFKEQ. DNA of the CDR3: TGTGCCAGCAGCCACCTCCTAGCGGGGGTGGTTGAGACCCAGTACTTC. Its protein is CASSHLLAGVVETQYF.

This clonotype was detected ten times or more. The rearrangement joins TRBV29-1 to TRBJ1-1, with TRBD1 matching over 8 bases. Germline values: CDR1 SQVTM, CDR2 ANQGSEA. V was clipped by 4 bases and J by 2 bases; unmatched bases: 12. The CDR3 is 16 amino acids. CDR3 sequence reads: CSVAFLQGELNTEAFF. CDR3 DNA: TGCAGCGTTGCTTTCTTACAGGGGGAGTTAAACACTGAAGCTTTCTTT.

This clonotype was recorded a few times. The chain is built from TRBV27 and TRBJ1-1; D not resolved. The CDR3 contains 14 residues. Germline CDR1 reads MNHEY; CDR2 reads SMNVEV (reference sequence). V lost 5 bases to trimming and J lost 1 base, with 11 bases between them. CDR3 sequence: CASSLRWGNTEAFF. Here the CDR3 DNA reads TGTGCCAGCAGTCTTAGATGGGGGAACACTGAAGCTTTCTTT.

The chain employs TRBV5-1 and TRBJ2-3; possibly TRBD1 for D (6 bases). Trimming left V 4 bases short and J 3 bases short, with 21 bases between. Germline V gene sequence: CDR1 SGHRS, CDR2 YFSETQ. The CDR3 has 17 residues. CDR3 sequence: CASSPGLGTPSTDTQYF. The CDR3 nucleotides read TGCGCCAGCAGCCCAGGCCTCGGGACACCCTCAACAGATACGCAGTATTTT.

This clonotype was counted ten times or more. The gene calls are TRBV11-2 and TRBJ2-1, with TRBD2 matching 13 bases. The junction had 6 bases not matched to a gene; V was cut back by 0 bases and J by 7 bases. The CDR3 runs to 17 residues. Germline-derived CDR1 and CDR2 are SGHAT and FQNNGV. CDR3 DNA: TGTGCCAGCAGCTTAGATCCGACTAGCGGGGGGAATAATGAGCAGTTCTTC. Its protein is CASSLDPTSGGNNEQFF.

The CDR3: CSAAPYRLKNTEAFF. CDR3 in DNA: TGCAGTGCGGCGCCCTACAGGCTCAAGAACACTGAAGCTTTCTTT. The chain uses TRBV20-1 and TRBJ1-1, with TRBD1 as a possible D gene (5 bases). V lost 6 bases, J lost 1 base, and 18 bases lay in between. The CDR3 extends over 15 amino acids. The germline CDR1 and CDR2 sequences are DFQATT and SNEGSKA (reference sequence).

This clonotype was seen more than once but under ten times. This sequence joins TRBV5-5 and TRBJ2-2; 9 bases agree with TRBD1. V lost 6 bases and J lost 4; bases outside the gene matches: 7. Germline lookup yields CDR1 SGHKS and CDR2 YYEKEE (reference sequence). The CDR3 runs 15 residues. Here the CDR3 reads CASNHRGPVTGELFF. The CDR3 region has the DNA TGTGCCAGCAACCACAGGGGGCCGGTCACCGGGGAGCTGTTTTTT.

In this sample, this clonotype turned up a few times. The chain uses TRBV29-1 and TRBJ2-7; TRBD1 agrees at 7 bases. Losses at the gene ends were 6 bases for V and 3 bases for J; bases not matched to a gene: 11. Germline CDR1 SQVTM, CDR2 ANQGSEA. The CDR3 extends over 14 amino acids. CDR3 residues: CSVELQGTDYEQYF. In nucleotides, the CDR3 is TGCAGCGTCGAATTACAGGGGACCGACTACGAGCAGTACTTC.

This clonotype occurred many times. This chain uses TRBV11-2 with TRBJ2-7; D is undetermined. V dropped 4 bases and J dropped 3 bases, with 13 bases sitting between them. Germline V gene lookup returns CDR1 SGHAT and CDR2 FQNNGV. The CDR3 is 14 residues long. CDR3 DNA: TGTGCCAGCAGCTCAATGGGCGGATTCTACGAGCAGTACTTC. Protein product: CASSSMGGFYEQYF.

This clonotype has just a few counts. This chain uses TRBV25-1 with TRBJ2-1; 7 bases are shared with TRBD1. The CDR3 spans 15 residues. CDR1 is MGHDK and CDR2 is SYGVNS in the germline V gene. The V segment lost 5 bases and the J segment 4 bases; nucleotides outside the gene matches: 8. The CDR3 nucleotides read TGTGCCAGCAGTAGACAGGGAGTACGGTACAATGAGCAGTTCTTC. It yields the protein CASSRQGVRYNEQFF.

This clonotype was seen only a few times. This sequence joins TRBV7-2 and TRBJ2-7; a weak D match, TRBD2 (6 bases). V dropped 5 bases and J dropped 3 bases, with 14 bases sitting between them. The CDR3 length is 14 residues. CDR1 and CDR2 (germline): SGHTA, FQGNSA. The DNA for the CDR3 is TGTGCCAGCAGCCCTAAATGGGGGGACTACGAGCAGTACTTC. This encodes CASSPKWGDYEQYF.

This sequence joins TRBV4-2 and TRBJ1-2; 12 bases are shared with TRBD1. Germline CDR1 is LGHNA and CDR2 is YNFKEQ. V was pared by 3 bases and J by 6 bases, with 5 bases of the junction left unmatched. This CDR3 comprises 15 residues. In DNA form, the CDR3 reads TGTGCCAGCAGCCACCCCGGGACAGGGGGCGATGGCTACACCTTC. This encodes CASSHPGTGGDGYTF.